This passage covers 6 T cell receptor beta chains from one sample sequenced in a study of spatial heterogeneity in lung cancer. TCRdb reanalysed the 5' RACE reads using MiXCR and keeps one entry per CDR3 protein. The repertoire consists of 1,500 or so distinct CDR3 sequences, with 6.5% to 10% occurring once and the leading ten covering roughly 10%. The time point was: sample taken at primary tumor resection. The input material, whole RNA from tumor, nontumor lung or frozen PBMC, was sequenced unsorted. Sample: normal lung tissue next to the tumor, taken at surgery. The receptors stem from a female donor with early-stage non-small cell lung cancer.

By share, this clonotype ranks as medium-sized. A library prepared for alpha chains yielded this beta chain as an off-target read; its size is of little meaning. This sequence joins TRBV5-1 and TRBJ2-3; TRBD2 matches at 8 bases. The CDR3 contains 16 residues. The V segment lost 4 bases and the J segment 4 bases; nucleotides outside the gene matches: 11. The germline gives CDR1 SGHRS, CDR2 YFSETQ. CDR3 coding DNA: TGCGCCAGCAGCCCTCATAGCGGGGCCCCCGCAGATACGCAGTATTTT. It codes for CASSPHSGAPADTQYF. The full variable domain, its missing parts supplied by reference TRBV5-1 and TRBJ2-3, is KAGVTQTPRYLIKTRGQQVTLSCSPISGHRSVSWYQQTPGQGLQFLFEYFSETQRNKGNFPGRFSGRQFSNSRSEMNVSTLELGDSALYLCASSPHSGAPADTQYFGPGTRLTVL.

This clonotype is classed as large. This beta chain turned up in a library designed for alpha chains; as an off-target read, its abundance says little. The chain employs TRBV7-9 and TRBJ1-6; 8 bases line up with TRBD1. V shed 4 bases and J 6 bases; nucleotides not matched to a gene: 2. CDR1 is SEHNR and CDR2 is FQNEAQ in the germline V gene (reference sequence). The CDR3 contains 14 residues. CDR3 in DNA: TGTGCCAGCAGCTCACAGGGGGGTAATTCACCCCTCCACTTT. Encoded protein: CASSSQGGNSPLHF.

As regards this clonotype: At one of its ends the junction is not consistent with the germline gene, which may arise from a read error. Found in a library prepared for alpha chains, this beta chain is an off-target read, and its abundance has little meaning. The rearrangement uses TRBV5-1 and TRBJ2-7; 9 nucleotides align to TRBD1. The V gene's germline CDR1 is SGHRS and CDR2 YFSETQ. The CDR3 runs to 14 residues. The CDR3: CASSLDRGPVEQSF. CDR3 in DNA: TGCGCCAGCAGCTTGGACAGGGGGCCTGTCGAGCAGTCCTTC. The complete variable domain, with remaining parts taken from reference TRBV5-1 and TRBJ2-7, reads KAGVTQTPRYLIKTRGQQVTLSCSPISGHRSVSWYQQTPGQGLQFLFEYFSETQRNKGNFPGRFSGRQFSNSRSEMNVSTLELGDSALYLCASSLDRGPVEQSFGPGTRLTVT.

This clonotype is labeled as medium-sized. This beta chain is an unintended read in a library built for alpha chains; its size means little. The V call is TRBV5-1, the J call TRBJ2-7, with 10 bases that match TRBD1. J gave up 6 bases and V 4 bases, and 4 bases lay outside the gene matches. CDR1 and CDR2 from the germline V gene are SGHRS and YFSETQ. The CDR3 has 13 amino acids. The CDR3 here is CASSRRDRGEQYF. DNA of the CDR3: TGCGCCAGCAGCCGCCGGGACAGGGGCGAGCAGTACTTC.

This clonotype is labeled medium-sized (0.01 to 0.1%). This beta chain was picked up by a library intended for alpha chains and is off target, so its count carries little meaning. The CDR3 DNA reads TGCAGTGCTAGAGACCCTCAGATGACCTACGAGCAGTACTTC. It translates to CSARDPQMTYEQYF. V and J are TRBV20-1 and TRBJ2-7; D unclear. The CDR3 spans 14 residues. V lost 0 bases, J lost 2 bases, and 11 bases lay in between. The V gene's germline CDR1 is DFQATT and CDR2 SNEGSKA (reference sequence).

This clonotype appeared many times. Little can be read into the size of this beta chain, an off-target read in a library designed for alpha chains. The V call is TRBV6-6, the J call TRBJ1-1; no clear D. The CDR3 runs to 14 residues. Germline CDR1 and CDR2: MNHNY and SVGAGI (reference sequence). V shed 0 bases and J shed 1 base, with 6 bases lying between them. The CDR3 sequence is CASSYSNGNTEAFF. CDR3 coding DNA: TGTGCCAGCAGTTACTCGAACGGGAACACTGAAGCTTTCTTT.